This entry is about one T cell receptor beta chain. Its antigen remains unidentified. The record originates from a study of cytomegalovirus exposure and HLA in healthy donors. Study-wide results and limits: First-cohort TCR clusters were later found to tend to co-occur in the approximately 120 validation repertoires. Cytomegalovirus-associated TCR beta chains were listed, numbering under 200.

The donors were part of the validation cohort of roughly 110 subjects. That cohort was separate from the first cohort, which comprised 500 to 700 subjects. Some clones are missing from TCRdb's copy, which holds only in-frame ones; the method was immunoSEQ multiplex PCR. Found here are approximately 160,000 clones, roughly 96% of them singletons; the top ten hold 0.8% to 0.95%. Germline V gene lookup returns CDR1 SGDLS and CDR2 YYNGEE. V dropped 4 bases and J dropped 1; count of bases not matched to a gene: 4. The CDR3 extends over 15 amino acids. Source material: PBMCs. The V call is TRBV9, the J call TRBJ2-7; TRBD2 matches at 11 bases. The TCR comes from a woman between 18 and 30 years old in good health and CMV-seronegative. In DNA, the CDR3 is TGTGCCAGCAGCCGAACTAGCGGGGGATCCTACGAGCAGTACTTC. Protein product: CASSRTSGGSYEQYF. Drawing the rest from reference TRBV9 and TRBJ2-7, the complete variable domain is DSGVTQTPKHLITATGQRVTLRCSPRSGDLSVYWYQQSLDQGLQFLIQYYNGEERAKGNILERFSAQQFPDLHSELNLSSLELGDSALYFCASSRTSGGSYEQYFGPGTRLTVT.